Reported below is one T cell receptor (beta chain). Its antigen is still unknown. This entry comes from a study of beta chain features in type 1 diabetes. Reverse transcribing all isolated RNA meant expressed TCRB transcripts were sequenced. Method: immunoSEQ multiplex PCR; TCRdb's copy keeps in-frame clones and lacks some. The sample lists 600,000 to 750,000 clones, 9.5% to 15% occurring once. CDR3 length: 15 residues. The V gene's germline CDR1 is SGHDN and CDR2 FVKESK. Trimming at V came to 4 bases and at J to 2 bases, leaving 6 bases not matched to a gene. Study-wide results and caveats: A closer apparent resemblance between naive, central memory and Treg TCRB repertoires was seen in patients than in healthy donors. A cDNA-based sequencing approach could over-represent cells with high TCR expression. Type 1 diabetes patients had moderately but significantly shorter TCRB CDR3s in all four CD4+ subsets.

The sequence was obtained from a man aged 25 to 40 with type 1 diabetes. Sequencing input: naive CD4+ T cells from blood. The chain links TRBV14 to TRBJ1-2; 8 bases map to TRBD1. The CDR3: CASSLRTGWNYGYTF. CDR3 coding DNA: TGTGCCAGCAGCCTACGGACAGGGTGGAACTATGGCTACACCTTC.